The rows below give T cell receptor beta chains drawn from one sample of a study of blood T cell repertoires in COVID-19. The repertoire was sequenced with immunoSEQ multiplex PCR; TCRdb's copy has only in-frame clones and lacks some. The sample includes some 330,000 clones, 89% of them seen just once. Material: peripheral blood. Every receptor here comes from a woman in her thirties with COVID-19, enrolled during active disease. Both conserved end residues are part of each CDR3. Each record gives: CDR3 DNA, CDR3 protein, D gene, V gene, clone size, J gene. D genes are given only for firm matches. Clone size is not always given. Where it is, it says once, few, many or a class for expanded clones.

TGTGCCTATAGCGGGGGCTTGAACACCGGGGAGCTGTTTTTT CAYSGGLNTGELFF TRBD2 TRBV30 NA TRBJ2-2
TGTGCCAGCAGCCAAGCGGCGGAAAATGAAAAACTGTTTTTT CASSQAAENEKLFF NA TRBV4-2 NA TRBJ1-4
TGTGCCAGCAGCCCCCCCGCTAGGCGCACTGAAGCTTTCTTT CASSPPARRTEAFF NA TRBV5-4 NA TRBJ1-1
TGTGCCAGCAGTGGACAGGGGAATGAGCAGTTCTTC CASSGQGNEQFF TRBD1 TRBV25-1 once TRBJ2-1
TGTGCCAGCAGCCGGACAGGTTCTGACTCTGAGAGGTACTTC CASSRTGSDSERYF TRBD1 TRBV7-9 NA TRBJ2-7
TGTGCCACCAGCAGAGCCTCTAGGATCTCTGGAAACACCATATATTTT CATSRASRISGNTIYF NA TRBV15 NA TRBJ1-3
TGTGCCAGCAGCCAAGACCAACAGGGGGCGCTTGACTATGGCTACACCTTC CASSQDQQGALDYGYTF TRBD1 TRBV4-2 NA TRBJ1-2
TGTGCCAGCAGTTACACATCGGGGATGAACACTGAAGCTTTCTTT CASSYTSGMNTEAFF NA TRBV6-2/TRBV6-3 NA TRBJ1-1
TGTGCCAGCAGCTCCAACCGGGACAGGGGTTTAAAAGCTTTCTTT CASSSNRDRGLKAFF TRBD1 TRBV11-2 NA TRBJ1-1
TGTGCCAGTAGTATAGTTTCTCAGGGGTTCACAGATACGCAGTATTTT CASSIVSQGFTDTQYF NA TRBV19 NA TRBJ2-3
TGTGCCAGCAGCTTATTGGACACCTACAATGAGCAGTTCTTC CASSLLDTYNEQFF NA TRBV7-9 NA TRBJ2-1
TGTGCCAGCAGCTTTGACAGGGTGAACACTGAAGCTTTCTTT CASSFDRVNTEAFF TRBD1 TRBV5-6 NA TRBJ1-1
TGTGCCAGCAAGCAGCGGTTCTACACAGATACGCAGTATTTT CASKQRFYTDTQYF NA TRBV6-5 NA TRBJ2-3
TGTGCCAGCAGTTACTTGGAGGCCGCTGAAGCTTTCTTT CASSYLEAAEAFF NA TRBV6-5 NA TRBJ1-1
TGTGCCAGCAGTGAAGATACGGGGGCTGGAAACACCATATATTTT CASSEDTGAGNTIYF NA TRBV6-1 NA TRBJ1-3
TGTGCCGTTGGGCTGTATGGCTACACCTTC CAVGLYGYTF NA TRBV6-5 NA TRBJ1-2
TGTGCCAGCAGTTACTCTTGGGGAGCCGGGGAGCTGTTTTTT CASSYSWGAGELFF NA TRBV6-6 NA TRBJ2-2
TGTGCCAGCAGCCCACCCGCGGGGGGCCGACATTTT CASSPPAGGRHF TRBD2 TRBV12-3/TRBV12-4 NA TRBJ2-3
TGTGCCAGCAGCCAAGATGAGGGACAGCCCCAGCATTTT CASSQDEGQPQHF NA TRBV4-2 NA TRBJ1-5
TGTGCCAGCAGGGACAGGACGGACGGCGGAAACACCATATATTTT CASRDRTDGGNTIYF TRBD1 TRBV28 NA TRBJ1-3